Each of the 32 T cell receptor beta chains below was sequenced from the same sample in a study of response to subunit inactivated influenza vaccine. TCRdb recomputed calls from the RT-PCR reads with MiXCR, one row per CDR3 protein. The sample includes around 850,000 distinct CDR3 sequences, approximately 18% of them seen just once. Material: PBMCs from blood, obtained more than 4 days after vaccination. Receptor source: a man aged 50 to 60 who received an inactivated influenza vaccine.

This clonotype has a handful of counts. Here the CDR3 DNA reads TGCAGCGTTGGTTCCCGGAGAATTACCTACGAGCAGTACTTC. This gives the protein CSVGSRRITYEQYF. The chain uses TRBV29-1 and TRBJ2-7, with D unclear. This CDR3 has 14 residues. The germline V gene encodes CDR1 SQVTM and CDR2 ANQGSEA. V lost 4 bases, J lost 2 bases, and 15 bases lay in between.

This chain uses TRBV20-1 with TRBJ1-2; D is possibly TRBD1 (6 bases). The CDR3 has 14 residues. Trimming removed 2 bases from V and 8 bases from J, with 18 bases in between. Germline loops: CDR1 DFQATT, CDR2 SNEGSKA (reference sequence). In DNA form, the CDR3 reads TGCAGTGCTAGACAGGGGAAGGGGCTAAGAGGCTACACCTTC. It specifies CSARQGKGLRGYTF.

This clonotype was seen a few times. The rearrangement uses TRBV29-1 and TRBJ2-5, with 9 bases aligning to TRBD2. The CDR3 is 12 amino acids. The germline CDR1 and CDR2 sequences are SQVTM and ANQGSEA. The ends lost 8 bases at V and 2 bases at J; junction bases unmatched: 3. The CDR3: CSLTSGQETQYF. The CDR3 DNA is TGCAGCCTGACTAGCGGACAAGAGACCCAGTACTTC.

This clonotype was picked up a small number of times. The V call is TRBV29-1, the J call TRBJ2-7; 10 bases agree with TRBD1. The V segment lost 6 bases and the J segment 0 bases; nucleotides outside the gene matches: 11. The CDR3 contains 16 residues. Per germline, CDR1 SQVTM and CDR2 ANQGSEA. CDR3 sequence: CSVEKTGGGFSYEQYF. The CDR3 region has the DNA TGCAGCGTCGAAAAGACAGGGGGCGGTTTCTCCTACGAGCAGTACTTC.

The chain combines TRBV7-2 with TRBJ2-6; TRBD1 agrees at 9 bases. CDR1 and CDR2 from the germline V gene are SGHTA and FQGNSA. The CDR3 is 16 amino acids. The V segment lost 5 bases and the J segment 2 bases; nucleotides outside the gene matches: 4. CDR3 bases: TGTGCCAGCAGCACGTGGACAGGGGCTGGGGCCAACGTCCTGACTTTC. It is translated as CASSTWTGAGANVLTF.

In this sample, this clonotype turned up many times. CDR3 sequence: CASSSLPGTSGHYNEQFF. CDR3 nucleotides: TGTGCCAGCAGCTCACTCCCCGGGACTAGCGGGCATTACAATGAGCAGTTCTTC. The rearrangement uses TRBV11-2 and TRBJ2-1, with 12 bases fitting TRBD2. From germline, CDR1 is SGHAT and CDR2 FQNNGV. V lost 4 bases to trimming and J lost 4 bases; unmatched junction nucleotides: 11. This CDR3 is built from 18 residues.

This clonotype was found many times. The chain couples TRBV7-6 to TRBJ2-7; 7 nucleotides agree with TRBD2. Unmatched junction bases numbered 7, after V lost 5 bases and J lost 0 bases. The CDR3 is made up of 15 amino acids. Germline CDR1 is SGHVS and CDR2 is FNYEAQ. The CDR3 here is CASSEIAGSSYEQYF. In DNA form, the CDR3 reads TGTGCCAGCAGCGAAATAGCGGGTAGCTCCTACGAGCAGTACTTC.

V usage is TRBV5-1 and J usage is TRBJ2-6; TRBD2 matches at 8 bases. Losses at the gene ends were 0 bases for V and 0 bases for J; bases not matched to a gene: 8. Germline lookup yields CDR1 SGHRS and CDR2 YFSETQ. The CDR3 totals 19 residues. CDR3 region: CASSLEIVAGGSGANVLTF. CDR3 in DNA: TGCGCCAGCAGCTTGGAAATTGTTGCGGGGGGCTCTGGGGCCAACGTCCTGACTTTC.

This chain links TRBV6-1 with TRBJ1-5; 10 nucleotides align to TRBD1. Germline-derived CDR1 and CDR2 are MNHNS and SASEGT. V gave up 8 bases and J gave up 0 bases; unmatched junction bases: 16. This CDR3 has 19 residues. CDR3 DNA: TGTGCCAGCGGAATACGGGGTCCGGGACAGGGGAATAGCAATCAGCCCCAGCATTTT. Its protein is CASGIRGPGQGNSNQPQHF.

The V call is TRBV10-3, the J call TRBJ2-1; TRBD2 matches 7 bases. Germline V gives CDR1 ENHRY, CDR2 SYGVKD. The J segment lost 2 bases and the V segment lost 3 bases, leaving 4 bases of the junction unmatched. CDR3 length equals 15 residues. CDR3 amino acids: CAISDQRDTYNEQFF. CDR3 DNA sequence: TGTGCCATCAGTGACCAGCGGGATACCTACAATGAGCAGTTCTTC.

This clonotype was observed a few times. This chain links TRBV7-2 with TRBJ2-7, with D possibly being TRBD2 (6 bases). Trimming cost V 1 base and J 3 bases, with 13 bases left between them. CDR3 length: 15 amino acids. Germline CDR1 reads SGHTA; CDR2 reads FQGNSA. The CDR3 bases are TGTGCCAGCAGCTTAGTAGGGACGGGAGACTACGAGCAGTACTTC. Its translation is CASSLVGTGDYEQYF.

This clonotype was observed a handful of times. CDR3 nucleotides: TGCAGTGCTAGCGGACTAGCGGGAGATGGGGAGACCCAGTACTTC. Protein sequence: CSASGLAGDGETQYF. This chain joins TRBV20-1 and TRBJ2-5; 13 bases align to TRBD2. The CDR3 spans 15 residues. Unmatched junction bases numbered 6, after V lost 3 bases and J lost 5 bases. Germline values: CDR1 DFQATT, CDR2 SNEGSKA (reference sequence).

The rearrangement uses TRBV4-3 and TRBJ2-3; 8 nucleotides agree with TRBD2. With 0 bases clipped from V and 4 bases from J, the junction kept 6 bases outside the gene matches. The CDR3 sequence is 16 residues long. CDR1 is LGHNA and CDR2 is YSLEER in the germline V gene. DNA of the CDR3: TGCGCCAGCAGCCAAGAAGCGGGAGTGGGGGCAGATACGCAGTATTTT. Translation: CASSQEAGVGADTQYF.

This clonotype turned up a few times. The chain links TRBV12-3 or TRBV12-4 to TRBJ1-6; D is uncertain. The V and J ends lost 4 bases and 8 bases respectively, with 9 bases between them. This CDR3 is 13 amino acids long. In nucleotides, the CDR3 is TGTGCCAGCAGTTCGGGAGCAGATTCACCCCTCCACTTT. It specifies CASSSGADSPLHF.

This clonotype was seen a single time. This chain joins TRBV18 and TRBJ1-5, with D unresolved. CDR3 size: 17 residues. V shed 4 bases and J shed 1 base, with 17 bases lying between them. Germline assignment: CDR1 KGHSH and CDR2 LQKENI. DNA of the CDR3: TGTGCCAGCTCACGTGCCGGAGCGGCCGGAAGCAATCAGCCCCAGCATTTT. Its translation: CASSRAGAAGSNQPQHF. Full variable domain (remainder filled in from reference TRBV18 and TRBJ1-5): NAGVMQNPRHLVRRRGQEARLRCSPMKGHSHVYWYRQLPEEGLKFMVYLQKENIIDESGMPKERFSAEFPKEGPSILRIQQVVRGDSAAYFCASSRAGAAGSNQPQHFGDGTRLSIL.

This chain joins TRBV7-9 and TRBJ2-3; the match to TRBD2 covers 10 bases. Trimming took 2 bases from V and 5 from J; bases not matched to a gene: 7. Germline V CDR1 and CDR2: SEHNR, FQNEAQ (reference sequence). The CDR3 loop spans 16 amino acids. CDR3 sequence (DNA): TGTGCCAGCAGCTTAAGCTCGGGACTAGCGTTAGATACGCAGTATTTT. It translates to CASSLSSGLALDTQYF.

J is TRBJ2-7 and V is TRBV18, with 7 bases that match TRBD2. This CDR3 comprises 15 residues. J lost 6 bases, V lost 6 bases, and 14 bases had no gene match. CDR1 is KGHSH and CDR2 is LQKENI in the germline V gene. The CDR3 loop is CASSPPLGEGSEQYF. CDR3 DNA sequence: TGTGCCAGCTCCCCCCCTTTGGGGGAGGGAAGCGAGCAGTACTTC.

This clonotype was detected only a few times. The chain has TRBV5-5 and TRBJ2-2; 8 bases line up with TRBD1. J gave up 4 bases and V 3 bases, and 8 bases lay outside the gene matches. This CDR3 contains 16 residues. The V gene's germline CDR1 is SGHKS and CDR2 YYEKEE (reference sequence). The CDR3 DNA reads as TGTGCCAGCAGCTGGGGACAGGTCCAGGTCACCGGGGAGCTGTTTTTT. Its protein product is CASSWGQVQVTGELFF.

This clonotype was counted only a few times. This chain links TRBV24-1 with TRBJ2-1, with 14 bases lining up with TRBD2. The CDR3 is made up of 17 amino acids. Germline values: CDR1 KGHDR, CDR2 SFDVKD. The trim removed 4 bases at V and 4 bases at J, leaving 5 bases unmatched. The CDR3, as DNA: TGTGCCACCAGTGACCCGGGACTAGCGGGGGAGTACAATGAGCAGTTCTTC. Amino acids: CATSDPGLAGEYNEQFF.

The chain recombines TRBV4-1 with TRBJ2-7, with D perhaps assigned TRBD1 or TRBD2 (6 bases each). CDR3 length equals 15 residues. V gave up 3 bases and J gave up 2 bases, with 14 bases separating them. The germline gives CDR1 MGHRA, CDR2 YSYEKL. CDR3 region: CASSQVGGPPYEQYF. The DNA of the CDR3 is TGCGCCAGCAGCCAGGTTGGGGGGCCTCCCTACGAGCAGTACTTC.

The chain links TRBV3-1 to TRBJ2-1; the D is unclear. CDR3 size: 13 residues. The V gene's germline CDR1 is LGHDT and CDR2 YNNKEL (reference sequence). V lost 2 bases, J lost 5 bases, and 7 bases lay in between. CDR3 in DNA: TGTGCCAGCAGCCAAACCCTAAACAATGAGCAGTTCTTC. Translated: CASSQTLNNEQFF.

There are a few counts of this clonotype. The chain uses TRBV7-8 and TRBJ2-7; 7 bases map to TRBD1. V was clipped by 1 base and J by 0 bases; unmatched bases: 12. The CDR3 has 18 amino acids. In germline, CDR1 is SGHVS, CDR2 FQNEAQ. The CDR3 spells CASSLVTNTGVFSYEQYF. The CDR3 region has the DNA TGTGCCAGCAGCTTAGTAACCAATACAGGGGTTTTCTCCTACGAGCAGTACTTC.

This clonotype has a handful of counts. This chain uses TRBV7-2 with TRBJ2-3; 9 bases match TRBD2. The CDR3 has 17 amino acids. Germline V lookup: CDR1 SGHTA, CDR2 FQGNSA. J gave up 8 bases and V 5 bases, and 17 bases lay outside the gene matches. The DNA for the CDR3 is TGTGCCAGCAGCCAACCGAGAGCTAGCGGGAAGTTTGGTACGCAGTATTTT. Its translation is CASSQPRASGKFGTQYF.

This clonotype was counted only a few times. CDR3 in amino acids: CASSQRLAGGPFSYNEQFF. Written as DNA, the CDR3 is TGCGCCAGCAGCCAAAGACTAGCGGGGGGGCCTTTCTCCTACAATGAGCAGTTCTTC. The chain uses TRBV4-3 and TRBJ2-1; 14 nucleotides line up with TRBD2. The CDR3 runs 19 residues. Germline lookup yields CDR1 LGHNA and CDR2 YSLEER. V trimming: 2 bases; J trimming: 0 bases; junction bases outside the gene matches: 6.

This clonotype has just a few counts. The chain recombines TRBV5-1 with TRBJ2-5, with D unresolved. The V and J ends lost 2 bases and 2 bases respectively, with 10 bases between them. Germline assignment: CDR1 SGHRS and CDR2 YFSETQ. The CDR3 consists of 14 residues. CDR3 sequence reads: CASSFFQRQETQYF. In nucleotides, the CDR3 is TGCGCCAGCAGCTTCTTTCAGCGACAAGAGACCCAGTACTTC.

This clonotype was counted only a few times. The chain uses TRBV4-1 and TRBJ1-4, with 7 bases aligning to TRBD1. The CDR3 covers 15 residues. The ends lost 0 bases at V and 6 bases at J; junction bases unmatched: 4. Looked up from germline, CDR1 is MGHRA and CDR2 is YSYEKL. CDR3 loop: CASSQEGTADEKLFF. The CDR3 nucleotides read TGCGCCAGCAGCCAAGAGGGGACAGCAGATGAAAAACTGTTTTTT.

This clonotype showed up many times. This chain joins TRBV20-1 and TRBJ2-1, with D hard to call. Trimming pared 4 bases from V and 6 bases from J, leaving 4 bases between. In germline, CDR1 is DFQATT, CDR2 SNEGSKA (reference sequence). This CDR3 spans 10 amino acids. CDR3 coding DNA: TGCAGTGCTACTTTCAATGAGCAGTTCTTC. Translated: CSATFNEQFF.

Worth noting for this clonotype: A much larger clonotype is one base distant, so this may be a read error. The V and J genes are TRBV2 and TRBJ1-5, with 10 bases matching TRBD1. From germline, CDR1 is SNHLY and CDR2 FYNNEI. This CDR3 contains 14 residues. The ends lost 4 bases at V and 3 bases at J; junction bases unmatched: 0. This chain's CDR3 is CASSGQGANQPQHF. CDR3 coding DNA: TGTGCCAGCAGTGGACAGGGGGCCAATCAGCCCCAGCATTTT.

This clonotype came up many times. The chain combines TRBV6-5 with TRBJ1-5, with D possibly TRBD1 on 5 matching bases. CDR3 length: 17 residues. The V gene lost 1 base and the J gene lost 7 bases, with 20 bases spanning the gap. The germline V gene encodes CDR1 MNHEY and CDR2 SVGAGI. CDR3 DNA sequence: TGTGCCAGCAGTTACTTTTTCTCTCCTGAACCAGGGCAGCCCCAGCATTTT. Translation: CASSYFFSPEPGQPQHF.

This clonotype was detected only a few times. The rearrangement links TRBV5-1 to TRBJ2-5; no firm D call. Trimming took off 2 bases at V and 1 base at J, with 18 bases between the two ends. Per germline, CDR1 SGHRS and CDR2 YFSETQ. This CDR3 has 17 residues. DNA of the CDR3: TGCGCCAGCAGCTTTAGGTATCCTGGCCTAACCCAAGAGACCCAGTACTTC. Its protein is CASSFRYPGLTQETQYF.

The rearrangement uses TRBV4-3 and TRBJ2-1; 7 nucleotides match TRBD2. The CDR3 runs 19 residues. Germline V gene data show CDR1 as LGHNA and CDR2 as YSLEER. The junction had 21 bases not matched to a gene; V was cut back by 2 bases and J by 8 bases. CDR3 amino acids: CASSQRPLAGVWLDDEQFF. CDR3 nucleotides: TGCGCCAGCAGCCAAAGACCTTTGGCGGGAGTGTGGCTCGACGATGAGCAGTTCTTC.

CDR3 residues: CSAGRGGVLDEQYF. The CDR3, as DNA: TGCAGTGCTGGCCGGGGAGGGGTGCTCGACGAGCAGTACTTC. This chain uses TRBV20-1 with TRBJ2-7; 7 bases are a match to TRBD2. This CDR3 comprises 14 residues. J was trimmed by 5 bases and V by 5 bases; bases with no gene match: 12. Germline lookup yields CDR1 DFQATT and CDR2 SNEGSKA (reference sequence).